This T cell receptor (beta chain) stems from a study of identifying expanded T cells in peripheral blood. Study results and caveats: Technical replicates showed around 1.2 changed clones; roughly two weeks about 16; four weeks 19. Variance in clone template counts between approximately two-week samples significantly increased with total template count across all healthy donors.

On this clone: Antigen specificity is unknown.

During the collection period, no donor immune events like infections were recorded. Profiling relied on immunoSEQ multiplex PCR, and the TCRdb table lists in-frame clones only, not all of them. Seen here are around 78,000 clones, almost 85% observed once, and the top ten hold 15% to 20%. This CDR3 contains 14 residues. V was trimmed by 3 bases and J by 7 bases, leaving 12 bases between them. Germline CDR1 reads SEHNR; CDR2 reads FQNEAQ (reference sequence). V is TRBV7-9 and J is TRBJ1-4, with D unresolved. The receptor's source is a person between 18 and 70 years old in good health. Sequencing was performed on blood. DNA of the CDR3: TGTGCCAGCAGCTTGATGGGTTTAGGTGAAAAACTGTTTTTT. It is translated as CASSLMGLGEKLFF.